Listed below are T cell receptor beta chains from one sample, sequenced in a study of molecular identifiers for immune sequencing clone quantification. TCRdb re-called the PCR reads with MiXCR, one entry per CDR3 protein. The sample includes 300,000 to 400,000 distinct CDR3 sequences, about 22% of them seen just once. Sequencing was done on a sample of naive CD8+ T cells from blood, with Jurkat cell RNA spiked in. The receptors here all came from a human donor in good health. Some libraries in this study had Jurkat cell RNA spiked in. Both conserved end residues are part of each CDR3. Each record gives: D gene, clone size, V gene, J gene, CDR3 protein, CDR3 DNA. The D gene is left open where the match is weak. Clone size is stated in some rows and not others, as once, few, many or a class when expanded.

.	many	TRBV5-1	TRBJ2-7	CASSLEARWEQYF	TGCGCCAGCAGCTTGGAGGCCCGCTGGGAGCAGTACTTC
.	.	TRBV10-3	TRBJ2-7	CAISGPGEGERYF	TGTGCCATCAGTGGTCCAGGGGAAGGTGAGCGGTACTTC
TRBD2	few	TRBV14	TRBJ2-4	CASSQDATSGDGIAKNIQYF	TGTGCCAGCAGCCAAGACGCGACTAGCGGGGATGGTATAGCCAAAAACATTCAGTACTTC
.	many	TRBV11-2	TRBJ2-3	CASRSFTDTQYF	TGTGCCAGCAGATCATTCACAGATACGCAGTATTTT
.	many	TRBV5-4	TRBJ2-7	CASRDVGDEQYF	TGTGCTTCCCGGGATGTAGGGGACGAGCAGTACTTC
.	many	TRBV27	TRBJ2-5	CASSRTTLETQYF	TGTGCCAGCAGTCGAACCACCCTGGAGACCCAGTACTTC
.	many	TRBV21-1	TRBJ2-3	CASSKGPGTGYEDTQYF	TGTGCCAGCAGCAAAGGCCCCGGGACAGGGTATGAAGATACGCAGTATTTT
.	.	TRBV2	TRBJ1-1	CASSLGSLGNTKAFF	TGTGCCAGCAGTCTAGGGAGTCTGGGGAACACTAAAGCTTTCTTT
.	.	TRBV19	TRBJ2-7	CASSISSSYEQYF	TGTGCCAGTAGTATCAGCTCCTCCTACGAGCAGTACTTC
TRBD2	.	TRBV4-2	TRBJ2-1	CASSQGSGTSAYNEQFF	TGTGCCAGCAGCCAAGGTTCAGGGACTAGCGCCTACAATGAGCAGTTCTTC
TRBD1	many	TRBV6-5	TRBJ1-5	CASRQGAFSNQPQHF	TGTGCCAGCAGACAGGGGGCATTTAGCAATCAGCCCCAGCATTTT
.	few	TRBV19	TRBJ1-5	CASSESLSQPQHF	TGTGCCAGTAGTGAGAGTTTAAGCCAGCCCCAGCATTTT
.	.	TRBV27	TRBJ2-3	CASSPIGPATDTQYF	TGTGCCAGCAGTCCCATTGGCCCGGCGACAGATACGCAGTATTTT
.	.	TRBV12-3/TRBV12-4	TRBJ1-2	CASSLSGTGLTTYGYTF	TGTGCCAGCAGTTTAAGTGGTACAGGTCTGACCACCTATGGCTACACCTTC
.	many	TRBV13	TRBJ1-3	CASSPPAGIGNTIYF	TGTGCCAGCAGCCCCCCGGCGGGGATCGGAAACACCATATATTTT
.	many	TRBV30	TRBJ1-1	CAWSSGHSPFTEAFF	TGTGCCTGGAGTTCGGGACACAGTCCGTTCACTGAAGCTTTCTTT
.	many	TRBV6-5	TRBJ2-7	CASSSGDEQYF	TGTGCCAGCAGTTCGGGGGACGAGCAGTACTTC
.	.	TRBV4-3	TRBJ2-4	CASSQDSTGINIQYF	TGCGCCAGCAGCCAAGATAGTACGGGAATAAACATTCAGTACTTC
.	many	TRBV19	TRBJ1-1	CASSMGGRTEAFF	TGTGCCAGTAGTATGGGGGGGCGCACTGAAGCTTTCTTT
TRBD2	many	TRBV24-1	TRBJ2-1	CATSDFGGSVEQFF	TGTGCCACCAGTGATTTCGGGGGGTCGGTAGAGCAGTTCTTC
.	many	TRBV5-1	TRBJ2-3	CASSLEFGRAVGTQYF	TGCGCCAGCAGCTTGGAATTCGGCAGGGCGGTGGGTACGCAGTATTTT
TRBD2	many	TRBV13	TRBJ2-4	CASSLKHAGGISNIQYF	TGTGCCAGCAGCTTAAAACATGCGGGAGGGATATCAAACATTCAGTACTTC
.	many	TRBV12-3/TRBV12-4	TRBJ2-5	CASSLAVRVETQYF	TGTGCCAGCAGTTTAGCGGTCAGGGTAGAGACCCAGTACTTC
.	many	TRBV4-3	TRBJ2-5	CASSQDRGSTQQQYF	TGCGCCAGCAGCCAAGATCGAGGGTCAACCCAACAACAGTACTTC
.	.	TRBV6-4	TRBJ1-3	CASRSRGRPGNTIYF	TGTGCCAGCAGATCTAGGGGCCGTCCTGGAAACACCATATATTTT
.	.	TRBV4-2	TRBJ2-1	CASSQPTLGTNEQFF	TGTGCCAGCAGCCAACCCACCCTAGGGACCAATGAGCAGTTCTTC
.	few	TRBV6-2/TRBV6-3	TRBJ1-1	CASSYVSFGGSNTEAFF	TGTGCCAGCAGTTACGTGTCCTTCGGGGGTTCGAACACTGAAGCTTTCTTT
TRBD1	many	TRBV6-1	TRBJ2-6	CASSGSGQKSSGANVLTF	TGTGCCAGCAGTGGATCGGGACAGAAGAGCTCTGGGGCCAACGTCCTGACTTTC
.	many	TRBV23-1	TRBJ1-5	CASSHPPAGSDQPQHF	TGCGCCAGCAGTCATCCCCCCGCAGGGTCGGATCAGCCCCAGCATTTT
.	few	TRBV3-1	TRBJ2-6	CASSPQTLRERGANVLTF	TGTGCCAGCAGCCCTCAGACTCTCAGGGAGAGAGGGGCCAACGTCCTGACTTTC
TRBD1	.	TRBV6-5	TRBJ2-3	CASSYDSPGQGIDTQYF	TGTGCCAGCAGTTACGACTCTCCGGGACAGGGAATAGATACGCAGTATTTT
.	many	TRBV5-8	TRBJ2-7	CASSLDPNSYEQYF	TGTGCCAGCAGCTTGGATCCAAACTCCTACGAGCAGTACTTC
.	many	TRBV6-6	TRBJ1-5	CASSYSIGTHSNQPQHF	TGTGCCAGCAGTTACTCGATAGGGACCCATAGCAATCAGCCCCAGCATTTT
.	many	TRBV23-1	TRBJ1-5	CASSLMTGSGNQPQHF	TGCGCCAGCAGTCTCATGACAGGTTCTGGCAATCAGCCCCAGCATTTT
.	many	TRBV4-3	TRBJ2-7	CASSQDPTGRYEQYF	TGCGCCAGCAGCCAAGATCCCACGGGGAGGTACGAGCAGTACTTC
TRBD1	many	TRBV7-9	TRBJ2-1	CASSLLRDRGHYNEQFF	TGTGCCAGCAGCCTCCTTCGGGACAGGGGCCACTACAATGAGCAGTTCTTC
.	many	TRBV11-2	TRBJ1-1	CASSWGGRQTEAFF	TGTGCCAGCAGCTGGGGGGGGAGGCAAACTGAAGCTTTCTTT
.	many	TRBV7-9	TRBJ2-5	CASSLRGPEETQYF	TGTGCCAGCAGCTTACGGGGGCCCGAAGAGACCCAGTACTTC
TRBD2	many	TRBV7-9	TRBJ2-7	CASGLAGGSEQYF	TGTGCCAGCGGACTAGCGGGAGGGTCCGAGCAGTACTTC
.	.	TRBV29-1	TRBJ1-2	CSVEALDGPNYGYTF	TGCAGCGTTGAAGCTCTTGACGGCCCGAACTATGGCTACACCTTC
TRBD1	many	TRBV28	TRBJ2-7	CASSFGTGVSEQYF	TGTGCCAGCAGTTTCGGGACAGGGGTAAGCGAGCAGTACTTC
.	many	TRBV9	TRBJ1-1	CASSVVMNTEAFF	TGTGCCAGCAGCGTAGTCATGAACACTGAAGCTTTCTTT
.	many	TRBV13	TRBJ1-1	CASSGAGRTEAFF	TGTGCCAGCAGCGGCGCGGGGCGGACTGAAGCTTTCTTT
.	.	TRBV9	TRBJ2-7	CASSPRGTYSYEQYF	TGTGCCAGCAGCCCCCGCGGTACGTACTCCTACGAGCAGTACTTC
TRBD2	many	TRBV20-1	TRBJ2-3	CSARDRISGPMPPQYF	TGCAGTGCTAGAGATCGAATTAGCGGGCCCATGCCCCCGCAGTATTTT
.	few	TRBV27	TRBJ2-2	CASSLLEPRDTGELFF	TGTGCCAGCAGCCTACTCGAACCTAGGGACACCGGGGAGCTGTTTTTT
.	few	TRBV6-2/TRBV6-3	TRBJ1-5	CASSYSADRDIYSNQPQHF	TGTGCCAGCAGTTACTCAGCGGACAGAGACATCTATAGCAATCAGCCCCAGCATTTT
.	many	TRBV29-1	TRBJ2-2	CSVEDGNTGELFF	TGCAGCGTTGAAGACGGGAACACCGGGGAGCTGTTTTTT
.	.	TRBV11-2	TRBJ2-7	CASSLDNHPSYEQYF	TGTGCCAGCAGCTTAGATAACCACCCGTCCTACGAGCAGTACTTC
.	many	TRBV27	TRBJ1-5	CASSGWDSNQPQHF	TGTGCCAGCAGTGGCTGGGACAGCAATCAGCCCCAGCATTTT
.	many	TRBV7-9	TRBJ1-4	CASSTNPATNEKLFF	TGTGCCAGCAGCACGAACCCTGCAACTAATGAAAAACTGTTTTTT
.	.	TRBV6-1	TRBJ1-1	CASSAEGHANTEAFF	TGTGCCAGCAGCGCCGAGGGGCATGCGAACACTGAAGCTTTCTTT
TRBD2	.	TRBV6-5	TRBJ2-1	CASGKTGGNGQFF	TGTGCCAGCGGTAAAACGGGAGGTAATGGGCAGTTCTTC
.	many	TRBV7-9	TRBJ1-4	CASSSGTGVEKLFF	TGTGCCAGCAGCTCCGGGACTGGAGTTGAAAAACTGTTTTTT
.	many	TRBV4-3	TRBJ2-6	CASSGGGHSGANVLTF	TGCGCCAGCAGCGGAGGGGGCCACTCTGGGGCCAACGTCCTGACTTTC
.	.	TRBV20-1	TRBJ2-2	CSARDRLEVGLRGVLFF	TGCAGTGCTAGAGATCGGTTGGAAGTGGGGTTGCGCGGGGTGCTGTTTTTT
.	.	TRBV12-3/TRBV12-4	TRBJ2-1	CAGSPVGNEQFF	TGTGCCGGCAGTCCCGTGGGCAATGAGCAGTTCTTC
TRBD1	.	TRBV10-3	TRBJ2-7	CAISEPRTGDSPYEQYF	TGTGCCATCAGTGAGCCGCGAACTGGGGACAGCCCCTACGAGCAGTACTTC
TRBD1	many	TRBV20-1	TRBJ2-7	CSARVPGQSPYEQYF	TGCAGTGCGAGAGTTCCGGGACAGTCTCCCTACGAGCAGTACTTC